This T cell receptor beta chain is from a study of T-cell memory formation after mild COVID-19. MiXCR, run by TCRdb on the 5' RACE reads, gives a single entry per CDR3 protein. The sample records about 260,000 distinct CDR3 sequences, approximately 16% being singletons. V shed 5 bases, J shed 3 bases, and the junction held 6 bases outside the gene matches. The CDR3 loop spans 15 amino acids. Per the germline V gene, CDR1 is MGHDK and CDR2 is SYGVNS. The rearrangement links TRBV25-1 to TRBJ2-3; TRBD2 aligns across 9 bases. The sequenced material came from PBMCs or a T cell subset sorted from them (not recorded which). This sequence originates from a man younger than 30 who had mild COVID-19 (a few samples of this study predate the infection). Cell type and time point are not known. CDR3 nucleotides: TGTGCCAGCAGTTCCGCGGGGGGGCCAACAGATACGCAGTATTTT. Encoded protein: CASSSAGGPTDTQYF.